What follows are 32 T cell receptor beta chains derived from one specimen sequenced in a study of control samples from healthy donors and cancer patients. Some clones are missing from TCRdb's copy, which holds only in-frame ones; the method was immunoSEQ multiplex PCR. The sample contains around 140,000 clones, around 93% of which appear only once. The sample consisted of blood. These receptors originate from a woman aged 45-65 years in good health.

CDR3 protein: CASSFEPTGLNTEAFF. CDR3 DNA: TGCGCCAGCAGCTTTGAACCGACAGGGCTGAACACTGAAGCTTTCTTT. V and J are TRBV5-1 and TRBJ1-1, with 7 bases matching TRBD1. Germline V lookup: CDR1 SGHRS, CDR2 YFSETQ. The V and J ends lost 2 bases and 0 bases, in that order; junction bases with no gene match: 7. CDR3 length equals 16 residues.

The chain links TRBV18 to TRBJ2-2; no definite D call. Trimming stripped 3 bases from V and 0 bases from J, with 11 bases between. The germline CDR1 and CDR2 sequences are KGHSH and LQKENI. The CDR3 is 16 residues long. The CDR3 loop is CASSPPGRANTGELFF. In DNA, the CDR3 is TGTGCCAGCTCACCGCCCGGTCGAGCGAACACCGGGGAGCTGTTTTTT.

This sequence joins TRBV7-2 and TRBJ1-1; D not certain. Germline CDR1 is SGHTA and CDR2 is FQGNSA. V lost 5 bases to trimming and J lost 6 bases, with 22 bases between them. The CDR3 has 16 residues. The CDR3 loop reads CASSHILGRGIPEAFF. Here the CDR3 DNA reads TGTGCCAGCAGCCATATCCTGGGTCGGGGTATCCCTGAAGCTTTCTTT.

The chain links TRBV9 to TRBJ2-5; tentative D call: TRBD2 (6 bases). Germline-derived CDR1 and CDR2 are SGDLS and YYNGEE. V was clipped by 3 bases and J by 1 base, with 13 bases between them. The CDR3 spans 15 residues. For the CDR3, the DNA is TGTGCCAGCAGCGAAGGTGGCGGGATCCAAGAGACCCAGTACTTC. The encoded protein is CASSEGGGIQETQYF.

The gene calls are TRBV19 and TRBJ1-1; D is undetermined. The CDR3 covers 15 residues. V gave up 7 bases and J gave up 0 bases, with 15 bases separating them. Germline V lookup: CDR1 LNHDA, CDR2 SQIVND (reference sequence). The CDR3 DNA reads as TGTGCCAGTAAAGGGAGCATTCTCATGAACACTGAAGCTTTCTTT. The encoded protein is CASKGSILMNTEAFF.

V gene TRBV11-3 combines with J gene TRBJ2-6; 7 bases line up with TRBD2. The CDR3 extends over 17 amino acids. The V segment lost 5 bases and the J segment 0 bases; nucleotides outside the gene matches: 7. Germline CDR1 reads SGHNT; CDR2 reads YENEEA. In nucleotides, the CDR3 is TGTGCCAGCAGCCCGGGGGGAGGGAGCTCTGGGGCCAACGTCCTGACTTTC. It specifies CASSPGGGSSGANVLTF.

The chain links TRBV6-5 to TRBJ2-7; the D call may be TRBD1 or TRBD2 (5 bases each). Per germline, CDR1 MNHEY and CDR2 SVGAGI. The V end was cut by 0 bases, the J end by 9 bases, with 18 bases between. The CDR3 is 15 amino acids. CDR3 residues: CASSYSRDLQASQYF. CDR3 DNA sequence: TGTGCCAGCAGTTACTCCAGGGACCTCCAGGCATCGCAGTACTTC.

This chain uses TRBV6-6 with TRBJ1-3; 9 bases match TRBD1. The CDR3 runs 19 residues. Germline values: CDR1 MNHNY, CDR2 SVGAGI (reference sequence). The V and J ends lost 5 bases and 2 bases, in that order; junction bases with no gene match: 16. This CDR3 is CASSLPGQGTHETGNTIYF. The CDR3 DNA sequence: TGTGCCAGCAGTCTTCCGGGACAGGGAACCCATGAGACTGGAAACACCATATATTTT.

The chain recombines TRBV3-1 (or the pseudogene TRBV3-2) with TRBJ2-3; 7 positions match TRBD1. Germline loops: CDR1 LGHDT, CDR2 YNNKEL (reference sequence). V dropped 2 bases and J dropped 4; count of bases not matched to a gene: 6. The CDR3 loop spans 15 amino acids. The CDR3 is CASSQLTGSADTQYF. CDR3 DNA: TGTGCCAGCAGCCAACTGACAGGGTCCGCAGATACGCAGTATTTT.

In DNA form, the CDR3 reads TGTGCCAGTAGTATAAGGAGGACAGAAAGGAACACTGAAGCTTTCTTT. Translated: CASSIRRTERNTEAFF. This sequence joins TRBV19 and TRBJ1-1; D perhaps matches TRBD1 (6 bases). V dropped 2 bases and J dropped 1 base, with 14 bases sitting between them. CDR1 and CDR2 (germline): LNHDA, SQIVND (reference sequence). The CDR3 length is 16 residues.

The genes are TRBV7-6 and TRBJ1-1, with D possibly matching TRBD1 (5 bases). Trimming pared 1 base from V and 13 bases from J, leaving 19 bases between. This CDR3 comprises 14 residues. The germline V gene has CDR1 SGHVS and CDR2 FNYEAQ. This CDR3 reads CASSLDAGGALGFF. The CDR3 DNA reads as TGTGCCAGCAGCTTAGATGCGGGGGGTGCACTTGGTTTCTTT.

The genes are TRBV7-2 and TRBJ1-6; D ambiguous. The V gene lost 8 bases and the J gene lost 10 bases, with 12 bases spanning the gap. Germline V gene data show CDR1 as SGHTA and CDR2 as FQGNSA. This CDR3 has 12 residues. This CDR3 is CASGQIGSPLHF. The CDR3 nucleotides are TGTGCCAGCGGGCAGATAGGATCACCCCTCCACTTT.

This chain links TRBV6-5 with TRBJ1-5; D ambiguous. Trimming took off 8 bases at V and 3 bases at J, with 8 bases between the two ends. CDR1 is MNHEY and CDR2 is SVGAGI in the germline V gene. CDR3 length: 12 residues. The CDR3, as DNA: TGTGCCAGCGGGCAAAACAATCAGCCCCAGCATTTT. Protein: CASGQNNQPQHF.

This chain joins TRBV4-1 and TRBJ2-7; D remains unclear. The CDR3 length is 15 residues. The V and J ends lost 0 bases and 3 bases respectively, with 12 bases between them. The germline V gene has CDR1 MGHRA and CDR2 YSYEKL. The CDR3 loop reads CASSQDSGIDYEQYF. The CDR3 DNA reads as TGCGCCAGCAGCCAAGATTCGGGTATTGACTACGAGCAGTACTTC.

CDR3 sequence: CSVANRGRNTEAFF. Written as DNA, the CDR3 is TGCAGCGTCGCCAACAGGGGACGGAACACTGAAGCTTTCTTT. The chain employs TRBV29-1 and TRBJ1-1; 7 nucleotides line up with TRBD1. J gave up 1 base and V 6 bases, and 8 bases lay outside the gene matches. The CDR3 covers 14 residues. The germline V gene has CDR1 SQVTM and CDR2 ANQGSEA.

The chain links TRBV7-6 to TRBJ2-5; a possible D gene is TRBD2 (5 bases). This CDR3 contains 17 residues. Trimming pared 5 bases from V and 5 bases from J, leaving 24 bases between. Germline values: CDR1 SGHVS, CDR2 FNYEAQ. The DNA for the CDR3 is TGTGCCAGCAGCCCCCGAGATAGACGGCGAGGGTGGGAGACCCAGTACTTC. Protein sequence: CASSPRDRRRGWETQYF.

CDR3 in DNA: TGTGCCAGCAGCGTCAGACAGGGGACTAATGAAAAACTGTTTTTT. Its translation is CASSVRQGTNEKLFF. This chain connects TRBV7-9 to TRBJ1-4, with 8 bases aligning to TRBD1. The V gene's germline CDR1 is SEHNR and CDR2 FQNEAQ (reference sequence). V gave up 5 bases and J gave up 2 bases; unmatched junction bases: 4. The CDR3 runs to 15 residues.

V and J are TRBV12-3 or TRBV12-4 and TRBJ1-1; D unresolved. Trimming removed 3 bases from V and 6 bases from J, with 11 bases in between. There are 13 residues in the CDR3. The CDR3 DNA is TGTGCCAGCAGTTTTGAGCGTAACTCTGAAGCTTTCTTT. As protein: CASSFERNSEAFF.

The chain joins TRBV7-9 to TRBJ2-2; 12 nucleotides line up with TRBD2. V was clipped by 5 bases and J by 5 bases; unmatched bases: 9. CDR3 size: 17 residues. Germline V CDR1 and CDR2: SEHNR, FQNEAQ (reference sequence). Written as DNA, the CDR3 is TGTGCCAGCAGCCCACCACTAGCGGGAGGTTCGACCGGGGAGCTGTTTTTT. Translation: CASSPPLAGGSTGELFF.

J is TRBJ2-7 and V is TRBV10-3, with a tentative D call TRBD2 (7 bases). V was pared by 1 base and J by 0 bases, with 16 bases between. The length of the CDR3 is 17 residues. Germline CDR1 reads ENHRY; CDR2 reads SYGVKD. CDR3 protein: CAISEFGRGASSYEQYF. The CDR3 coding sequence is TGTGCCATCAGTGAGTTTGGGAGGGGGGCGAGCTCCTACGAGCAGTACTTC.

The CDR3 DNA is TGTGCCAGCAGAGGACAGGGGGCCGGCACTGAAGCTTTCTTT. It yields the protein CASRGQGAGTEAFF. The rearrangement links TRBV6-5 to TRBJ1-1; 11 bases align to TRBD1. With 6 bases clipped from V and 4 bases from J, the junction kept 4 bases outside the gene matches. Germline V gives CDR1 MNHEY, CDR2 SVGAGI. This CDR3 region has 14 residues.

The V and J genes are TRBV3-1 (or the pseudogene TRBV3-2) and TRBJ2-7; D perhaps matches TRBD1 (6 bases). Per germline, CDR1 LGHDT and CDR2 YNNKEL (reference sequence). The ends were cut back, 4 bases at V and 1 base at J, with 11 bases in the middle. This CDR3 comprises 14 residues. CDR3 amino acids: CASSPTGQSYEQYF. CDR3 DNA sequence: TGTGCCAGCAGCCCCACTGGACAGTCCTACGAGCAGTACTTC.

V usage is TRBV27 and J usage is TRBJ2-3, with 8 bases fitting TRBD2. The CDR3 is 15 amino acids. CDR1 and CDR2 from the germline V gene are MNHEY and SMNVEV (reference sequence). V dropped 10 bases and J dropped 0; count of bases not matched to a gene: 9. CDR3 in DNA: TGTGCCATCGGCCTTAGCGGGAAGAGCACAGATACGCAGTATTTT. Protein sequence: CAIGLSGKSTDTQYF.

The CDR3 nucleotides are TGTGCCAGCAGCTTCGGGGGTGCGGGACGAGAGACCCAGTACTTC. Its translation is CASSFGGAGRETQYF. The genes are TRBV11-2 and TRBJ2-5; a weak D match, TRBD2 (6 bases). Germline CDR1 is SGHAT and CDR2 is FQNNGV. The CDR3 is made up of 15 amino acids. V lost 3 bases and J 4 bases, leaving 15 bases between the germline ends.

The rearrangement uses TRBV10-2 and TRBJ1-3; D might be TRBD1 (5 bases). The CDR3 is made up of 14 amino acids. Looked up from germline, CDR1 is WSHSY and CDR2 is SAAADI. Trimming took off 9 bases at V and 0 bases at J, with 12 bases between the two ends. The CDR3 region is CASQGLLSGNTIYF. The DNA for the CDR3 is TGCGCCAGTCAGGGCTTGCTCTCTGGAAACACCATATATTTT.

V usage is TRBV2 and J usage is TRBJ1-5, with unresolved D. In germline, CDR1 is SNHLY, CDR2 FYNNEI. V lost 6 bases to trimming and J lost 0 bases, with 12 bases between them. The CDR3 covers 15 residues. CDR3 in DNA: TGTGCCAGCAGCCCCGGGCCCTATAGCAATCAGCCCCAGCATTTT. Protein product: CASSPGPYSNQPQHF.

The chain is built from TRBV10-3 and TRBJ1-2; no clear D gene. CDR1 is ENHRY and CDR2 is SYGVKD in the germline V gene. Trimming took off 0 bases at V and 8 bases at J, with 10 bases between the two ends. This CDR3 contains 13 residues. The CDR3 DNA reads TGTGCCATCAGTGAGTCAGAGGGCCGGGGCTACACCTTC. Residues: CAISESEGRGYTF.

The CDR3 sequence: CASSLFPSTDTEAFF. The CDR3 bases are TGTGCCAGCAGTTTATTTCCTTCGACTGACACTGAAGCTTTCTTT. This rearrangement joins TRBV28 to TRBJ1-1; D is unclear. Trimming left V 1 base short and J 3 bases short, with 12 bases between. This CDR3 has 15 amino acids. Germline V lookup: CDR1 MDHEN, CDR2 SYDVKM.

The chain's CDR3 is CASSWRRPSTDTQYF. The CDR3 DNA reads TGTGCCAGCAGCTGGAGACGTCCCAGCACAGATACGCAGTATTTT. This rearrangement joins TRBV5-6 to TRBJ2-3, with D uncertain. The CDR3 extends over 15 amino acids. Germline loops: CDR1 SGHDT, CDR2 YYEEEE. Trimming cost V 3 bases and J 0 bases, with 11 bases left between them.

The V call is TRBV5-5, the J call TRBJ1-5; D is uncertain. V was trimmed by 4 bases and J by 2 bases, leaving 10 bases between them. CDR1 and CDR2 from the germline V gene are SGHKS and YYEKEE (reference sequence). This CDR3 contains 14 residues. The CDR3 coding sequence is TGTGCCAGCAGCCCGCGGAGCGGCAATCAGCCCCAGCATTTT. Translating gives CASSPRSGNQPQHF.

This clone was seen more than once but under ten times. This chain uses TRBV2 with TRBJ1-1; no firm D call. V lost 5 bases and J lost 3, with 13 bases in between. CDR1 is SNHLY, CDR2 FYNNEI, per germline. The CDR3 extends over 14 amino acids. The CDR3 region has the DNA TGTGCCAGCAGTCCCTCTCGGCCGGACACTGAAGCTTTCTTT. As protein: CASSPSRPDTEAFF.

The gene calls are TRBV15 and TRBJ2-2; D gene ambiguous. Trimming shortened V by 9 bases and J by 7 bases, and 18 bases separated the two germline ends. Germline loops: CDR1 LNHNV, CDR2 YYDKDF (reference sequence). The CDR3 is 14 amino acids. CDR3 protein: CATAGWSAVGELFF. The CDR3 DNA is TGTGCCACAGCCGGCTGGTCGGCTGTCGGGGAGCTGTTTTTT.